This TCR beta chain emerged from a study of cytomegalovirus exposure and HLA in healthy donors. The CDR3 loop spans 18 amino acids. CDR1 is MNHEY and CDR2 is SMNVEV in the germline V gene (reference sequence). Trimming at V came to 6 bases and at J to 7 bases, leaving 17 bases not matched to a gene. PCR employed 60 Vbeta and 13 Jbeta primers. Original analysis: As a later analysis found, there were approximately 80 million unique TCR beta chains, of which 8.5 million to 14 million were shared. Assay used: immunoSEQ multiplex PCR; TCRdb lists only in-frame clones, some missing. V and J calls and clone size are copied from that table; D and trimming were computed from the DNA. The sample has some 150,000 clones, nearly 80% seen once.

The rearrangement joins TRBV27 to TRBJ2-2; 10 nucleotides match TRBD1. The TCR was taken from a woman between 25 and 40 years old in good health and CMV-seronegative. Sequencing was done on a sample of PBMCs. CDR3 sequence (DNA): TGTGCCAGCAGCGCTCCGGGGGACAGGGGAATTAATAACGGGGAGCTGTTTTTT. Amino acid sequence: CASSAPGDRGINNGELFF.